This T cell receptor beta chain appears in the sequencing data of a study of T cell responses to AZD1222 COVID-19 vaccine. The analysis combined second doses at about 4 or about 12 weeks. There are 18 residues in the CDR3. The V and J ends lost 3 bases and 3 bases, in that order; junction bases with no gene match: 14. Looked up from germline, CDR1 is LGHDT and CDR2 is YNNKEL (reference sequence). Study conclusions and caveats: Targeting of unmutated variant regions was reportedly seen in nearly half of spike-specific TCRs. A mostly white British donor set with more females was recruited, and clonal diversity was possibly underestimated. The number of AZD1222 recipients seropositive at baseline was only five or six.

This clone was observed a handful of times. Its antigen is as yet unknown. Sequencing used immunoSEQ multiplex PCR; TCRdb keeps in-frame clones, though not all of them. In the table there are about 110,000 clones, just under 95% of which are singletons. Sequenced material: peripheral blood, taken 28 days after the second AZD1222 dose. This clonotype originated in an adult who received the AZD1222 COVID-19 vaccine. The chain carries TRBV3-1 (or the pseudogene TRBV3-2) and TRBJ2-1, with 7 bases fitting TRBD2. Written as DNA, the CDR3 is TGTGCCAGCAGCCAGTTCCTCGTGAGGACTAGTCACTACAATGAGCAGTTCTTC. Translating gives CASSQFLVRTSHYNEQFF.